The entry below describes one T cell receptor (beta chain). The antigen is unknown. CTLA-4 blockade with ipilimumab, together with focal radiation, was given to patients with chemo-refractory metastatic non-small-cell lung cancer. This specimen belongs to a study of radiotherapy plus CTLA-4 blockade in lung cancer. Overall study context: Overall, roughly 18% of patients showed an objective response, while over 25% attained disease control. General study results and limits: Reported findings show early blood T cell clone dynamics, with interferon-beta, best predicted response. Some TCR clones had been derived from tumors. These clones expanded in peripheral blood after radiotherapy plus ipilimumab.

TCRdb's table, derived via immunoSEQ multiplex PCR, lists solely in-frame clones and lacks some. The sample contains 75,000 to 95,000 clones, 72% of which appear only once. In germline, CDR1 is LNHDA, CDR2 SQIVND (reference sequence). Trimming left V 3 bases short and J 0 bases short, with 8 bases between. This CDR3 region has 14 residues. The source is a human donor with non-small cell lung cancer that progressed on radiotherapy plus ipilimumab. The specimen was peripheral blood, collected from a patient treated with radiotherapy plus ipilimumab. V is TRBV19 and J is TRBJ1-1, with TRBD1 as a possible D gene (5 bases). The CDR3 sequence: CASSIQGMNTEAFF. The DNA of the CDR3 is TGTGCCAGTAGTATTCAGGGAATGAACACTGAAGCTTTCTTT.